This T cell receptor (beta chain) was sequenced in a study of T cell therapy after organ transplantation. Broader study findings: Both transferred clonotypes and endogenous ones absent from products apparently reconstituted.

Trimming removed 7 bases from V and 4 bases from J, with 13 bases in between. Looked up from germline, CDR1 is WNHNN and CDR2 is SYGVQD (reference sequence). The CDR3 runs to 13 residues. Points on this clone: The target antigen is unknown.

Clones were sequenced by immunoSEQ multiplex PCR, and TCRdb holds only the in-frame ones, with some missing. The data contain roughly 20,000 clones, about 83% of them singletons. The sample's time point: 20-29 weeks after completion of therapy. The source was CD8+ T cells from blood, collected after autologous CMV-specific T cell therapy. The clonotype originates from a human patient who had received a solid organ transplant and had CMV disease. Some T cells may be graft donor cells. The chain is built from TRBV10-1 and TRBJ1-2; D uncertain. In DNA, the CDR3 is TGCGCCAGCAACCCGACGGTGATCTATGGCTACACCTTC. The encoded protein is CASNPTVIYGYTF.